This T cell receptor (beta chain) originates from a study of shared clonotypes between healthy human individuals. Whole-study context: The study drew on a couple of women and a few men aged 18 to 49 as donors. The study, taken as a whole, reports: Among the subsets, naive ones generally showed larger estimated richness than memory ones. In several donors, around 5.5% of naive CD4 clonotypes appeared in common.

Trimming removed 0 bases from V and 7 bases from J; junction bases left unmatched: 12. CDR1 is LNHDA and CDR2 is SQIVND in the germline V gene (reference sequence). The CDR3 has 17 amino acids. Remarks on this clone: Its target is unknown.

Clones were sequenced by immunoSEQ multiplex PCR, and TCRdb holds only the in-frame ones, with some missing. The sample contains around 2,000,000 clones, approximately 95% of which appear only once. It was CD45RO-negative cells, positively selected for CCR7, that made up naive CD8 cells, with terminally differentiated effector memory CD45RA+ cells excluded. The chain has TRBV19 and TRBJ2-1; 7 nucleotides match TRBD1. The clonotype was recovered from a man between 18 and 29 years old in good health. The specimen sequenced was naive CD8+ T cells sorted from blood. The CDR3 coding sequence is TGTGCCAGTAGTATAGAGGTGAAGGGGGCGCCTTTGAATGAGCAGTTCTTC. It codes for CASSIEVKGAPLNEQFF.